This T cell receptor beta chain was obtained from a study of blood T cell repertoires in COVID-19. Study background: There were acute and convalescent COVID-19 samples, and they came from the United States, Italy and Spain. Sample material is recorded as cDNA or gDNA derived from T cells, B-cell-depleted T cells, or PBMCs.

Germline CDR1 and CDR2: SGHTA and FQGTGA. The length of the CDR3 is 21 residues. The V segment lost 1 base and the J segment 0 bases; nucleotides outside the gene matches: 14. How the authors handled the data: Reference gene primer amplification yielded estimated nucleated cell counts. The data were produced by immunoSEQ multiplex PCR, yet TCRdb's version contains in-frame clones alone and is incomplete. V and J calls and clone size are those listed in that table; D and trimming were worked out from the DNA. The sample lists 150,000 to 180,000 clones; about 79% were seen once. The receptor's source is a woman in her 50s with acute or convalescent COVID-19. Sequenced material: peripheral blood. The rearrangement links TRBV7-3 to TRBJ2-1; TRBD2 aligns across 11 bases. The CDR3 loop reads CASSLIPVGSGRVNSYNEQFF. CDR3 DNA: TGTGCCAGCAGCTTAATCCCCGTTGGTAGCGGGAGGGTTAACTCCTACAATGAGCAGTTCTTC. Full variable domain (rest looked up from reference TRBV7-3 and TRBJ2-1): GAGVSQTPSNKVTEKGKYVELRCDPISGHTALYWYRQSLGQGPEFLIYFQGTGAADDSGLPNDRFFAVRPEGSVSTLKIQRTERGDSAVYLCASSLIPVGSGRVNSYNEQFFGPGTRLTVL.